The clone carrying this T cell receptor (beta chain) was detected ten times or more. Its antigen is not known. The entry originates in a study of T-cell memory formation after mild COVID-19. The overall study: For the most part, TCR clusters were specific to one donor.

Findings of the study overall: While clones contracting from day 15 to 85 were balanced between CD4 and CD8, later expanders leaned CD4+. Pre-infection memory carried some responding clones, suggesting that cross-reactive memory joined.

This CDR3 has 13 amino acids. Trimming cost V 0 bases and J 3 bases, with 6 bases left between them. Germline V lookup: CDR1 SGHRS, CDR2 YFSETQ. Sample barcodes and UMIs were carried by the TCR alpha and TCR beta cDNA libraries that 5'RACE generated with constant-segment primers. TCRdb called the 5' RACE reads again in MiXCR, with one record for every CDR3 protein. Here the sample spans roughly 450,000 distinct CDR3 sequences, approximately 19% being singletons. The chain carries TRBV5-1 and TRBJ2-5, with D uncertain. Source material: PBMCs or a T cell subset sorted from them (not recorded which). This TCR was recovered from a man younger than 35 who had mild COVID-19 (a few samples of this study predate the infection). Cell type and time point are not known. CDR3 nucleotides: TGCGCCAGCAGCTTGGGGGCGGAAGAGACCCAGTACTTC. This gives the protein CASSLGAEETQYF.